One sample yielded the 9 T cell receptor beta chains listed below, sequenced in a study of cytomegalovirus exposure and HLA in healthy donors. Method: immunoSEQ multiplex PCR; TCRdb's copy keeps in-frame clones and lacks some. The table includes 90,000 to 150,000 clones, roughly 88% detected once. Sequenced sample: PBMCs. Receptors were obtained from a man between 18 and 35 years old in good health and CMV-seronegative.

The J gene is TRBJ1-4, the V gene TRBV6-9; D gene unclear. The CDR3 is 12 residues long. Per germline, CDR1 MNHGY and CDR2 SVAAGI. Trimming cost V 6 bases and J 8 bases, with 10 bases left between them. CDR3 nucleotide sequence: TGTGCCAGCAGGAGACGGAGAGAAAAACTGTTTTTT. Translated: CASRRRREKLFF.

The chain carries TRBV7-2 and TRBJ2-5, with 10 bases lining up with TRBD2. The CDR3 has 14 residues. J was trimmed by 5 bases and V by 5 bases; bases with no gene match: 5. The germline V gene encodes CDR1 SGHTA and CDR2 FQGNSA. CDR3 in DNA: TGTGCCAGCAGCCCCGGGACTAGCGTTGAGACCCAGTACTTC. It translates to CASSPGTSVETQYF.

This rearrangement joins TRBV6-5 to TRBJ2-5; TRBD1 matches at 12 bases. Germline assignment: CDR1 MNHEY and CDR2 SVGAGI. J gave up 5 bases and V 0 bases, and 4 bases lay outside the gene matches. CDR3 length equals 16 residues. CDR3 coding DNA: TGTGCCAGCAGTTACTCCGGGACAGGGGGCTCGGAGACCCAGTACTTC. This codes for CASSYSGTGGSETQYF.

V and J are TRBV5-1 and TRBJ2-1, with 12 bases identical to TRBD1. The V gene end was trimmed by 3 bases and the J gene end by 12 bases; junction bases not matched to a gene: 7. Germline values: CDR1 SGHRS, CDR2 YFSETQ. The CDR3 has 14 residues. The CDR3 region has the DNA TGCGCCAGCAGCTGGGGACAGGGGGCGCAGGGGCAGTTCTTC. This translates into CASSWGQGAQGQFF.

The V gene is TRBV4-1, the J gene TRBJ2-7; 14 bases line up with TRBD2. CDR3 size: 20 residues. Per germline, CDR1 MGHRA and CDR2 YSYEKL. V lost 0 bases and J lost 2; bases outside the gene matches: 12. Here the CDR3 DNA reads TGCGCCAGCAGCCAAGACCTTAACTTTATGGGACTAGCGGGAGCCTACGAGCAGTACTTC. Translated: CASSQDLNFMGLAGAYEQYF.

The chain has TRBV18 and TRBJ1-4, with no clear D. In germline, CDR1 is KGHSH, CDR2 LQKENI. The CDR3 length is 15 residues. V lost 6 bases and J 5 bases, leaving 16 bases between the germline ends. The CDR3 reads CASSPENLANEKLFF. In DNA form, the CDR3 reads TGTGCCAGCTCGCCAGAAAATCTAGCCAATGAAAAACTGTTTTTT.

The CDR3 coding sequence is TGCGCCAGCAGCTTGCAGGCTATAGTCTCTGGAAACACCATATATTTT. Translating it yields CASSLQAIVSGNTIYF. This sequence joins TRBV5-1 and TRBJ1-3; D not certain. Germline CDR1 SGHRS, CDR2 YFSETQ. V lost 1 base, J lost 0 bases, and 11 bases lay in between. The CDR3 loop spans 16 amino acids.

This chain's CDR3 is CASRRGSGGSYEQYF. CDR3 nucleotide sequence: TGTGCCAGCAGGCGCGGGTCAGGGGGCTCCTACGAGCAGTACTTC. The chain recombines TRBV2 with TRBJ2-7; TRBD1 matches 7 bases. J was trimmed by 0 bases and V by 6 bases; bases with no gene match: 8. This CDR3 contains 15 residues. Germline-derived CDR1 and CDR2 are SNHLY and FYNNEI.

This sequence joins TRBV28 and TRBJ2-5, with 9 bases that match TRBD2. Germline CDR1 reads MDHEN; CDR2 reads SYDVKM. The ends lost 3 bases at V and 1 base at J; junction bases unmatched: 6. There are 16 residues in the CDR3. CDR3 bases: TGTGCCAGCAGTTTGGAGACTAGCGGTCCCCAAGAGACCCAGTACTTC. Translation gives CASSLETSGPQETQYF. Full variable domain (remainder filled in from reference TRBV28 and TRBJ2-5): DVKVTQSSRYLVKRTGEKVFLECVQDMDHENMFWYRQDPGLGLRLIYFSYDVKMKEKGDIPEGYSVSREKKERFSLILESASTNQTSMYLCASSLETSGPQETQYFGPGTRLLVL.